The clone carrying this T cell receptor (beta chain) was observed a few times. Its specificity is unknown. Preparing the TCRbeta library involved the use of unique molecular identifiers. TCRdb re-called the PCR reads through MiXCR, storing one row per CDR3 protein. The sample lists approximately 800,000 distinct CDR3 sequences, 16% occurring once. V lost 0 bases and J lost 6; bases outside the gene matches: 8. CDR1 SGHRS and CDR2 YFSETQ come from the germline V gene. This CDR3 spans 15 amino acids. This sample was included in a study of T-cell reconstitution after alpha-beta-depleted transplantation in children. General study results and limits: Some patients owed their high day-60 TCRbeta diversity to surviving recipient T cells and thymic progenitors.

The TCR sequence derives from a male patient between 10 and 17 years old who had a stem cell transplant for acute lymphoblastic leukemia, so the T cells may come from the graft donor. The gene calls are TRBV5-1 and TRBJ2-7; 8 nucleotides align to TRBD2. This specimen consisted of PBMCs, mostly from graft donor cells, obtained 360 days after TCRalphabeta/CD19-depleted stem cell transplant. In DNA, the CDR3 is TGCGCCAGCAGCTTGGCCAGGGGACTAGTTGCCGAGCAGTACTTC. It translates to CASSLARGLVAEQYF.